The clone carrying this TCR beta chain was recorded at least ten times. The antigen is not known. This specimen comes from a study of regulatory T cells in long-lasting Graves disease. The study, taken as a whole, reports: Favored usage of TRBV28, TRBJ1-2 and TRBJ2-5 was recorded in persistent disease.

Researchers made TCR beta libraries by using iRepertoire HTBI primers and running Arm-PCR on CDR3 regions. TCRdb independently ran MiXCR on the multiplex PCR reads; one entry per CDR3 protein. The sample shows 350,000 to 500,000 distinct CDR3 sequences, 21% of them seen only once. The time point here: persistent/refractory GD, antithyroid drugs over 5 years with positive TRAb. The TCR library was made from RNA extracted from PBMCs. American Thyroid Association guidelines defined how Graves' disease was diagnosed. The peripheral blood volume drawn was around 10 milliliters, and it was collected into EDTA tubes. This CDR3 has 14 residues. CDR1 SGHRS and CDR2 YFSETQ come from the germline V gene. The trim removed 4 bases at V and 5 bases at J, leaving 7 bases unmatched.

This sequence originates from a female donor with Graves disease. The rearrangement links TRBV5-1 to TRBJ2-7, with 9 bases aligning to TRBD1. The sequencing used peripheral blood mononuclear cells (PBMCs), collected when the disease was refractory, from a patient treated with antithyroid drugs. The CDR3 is CASSHGQGWDEQYF. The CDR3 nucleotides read TGCGCCAGCAGCCACGGACAGGGGTGGGACGAGCAGTACTTC.